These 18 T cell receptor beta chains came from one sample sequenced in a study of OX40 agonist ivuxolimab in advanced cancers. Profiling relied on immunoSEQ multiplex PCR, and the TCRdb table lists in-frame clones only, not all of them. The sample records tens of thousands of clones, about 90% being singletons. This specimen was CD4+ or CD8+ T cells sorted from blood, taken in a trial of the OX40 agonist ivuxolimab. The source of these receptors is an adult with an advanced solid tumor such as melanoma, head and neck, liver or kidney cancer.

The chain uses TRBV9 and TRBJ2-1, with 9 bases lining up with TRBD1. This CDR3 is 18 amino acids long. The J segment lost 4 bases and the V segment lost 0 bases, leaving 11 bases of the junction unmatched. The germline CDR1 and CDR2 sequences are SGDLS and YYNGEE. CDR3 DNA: TGTGCCAGCAGCGTAGAGGTGGGGGACAGGGTAGCTTACAATGAGCAGTTCTTC. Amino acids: CASSVEVGDRVAYNEQFF.

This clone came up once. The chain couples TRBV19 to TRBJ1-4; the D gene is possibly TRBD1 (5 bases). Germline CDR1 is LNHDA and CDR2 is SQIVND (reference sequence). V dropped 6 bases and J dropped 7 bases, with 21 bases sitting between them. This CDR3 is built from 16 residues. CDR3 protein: CASRPAEGNRGEKLFF. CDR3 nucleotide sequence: TGTGCCAGTAGGCCGGCGGAAGGGAATAGGGGTGAAAAACTGTTTTTT. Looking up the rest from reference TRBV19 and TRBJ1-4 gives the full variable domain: DGGITQSPKYLFRKEGQNVTLSCEQNLNHDAMYWYRQDPGQGLRLIYYSQIVNDFQKGDIAEGYSVSREKKESFPLTVTSAQKNPTAFYLCASRPAEGNRGEKLFFGSGTQLSVL.

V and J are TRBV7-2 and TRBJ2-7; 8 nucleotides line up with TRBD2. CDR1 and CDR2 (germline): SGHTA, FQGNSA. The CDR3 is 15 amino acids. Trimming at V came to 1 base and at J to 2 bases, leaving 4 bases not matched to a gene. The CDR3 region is CASSLGSGSPYEQYF. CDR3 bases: TGTGCCAGCAGCTTAGGGAGCGGGAGTCCCTACGAGCAGTACTTC. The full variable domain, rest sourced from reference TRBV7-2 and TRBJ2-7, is GAGVSQSPSNKVTEKGKDVELRCDPISGHTALYWYRQSLGQGLEFLIYFQGNSAPDKSGLPSDRFSAERTGGSVSTLTIQRTQQEDSAVYLCASSLGSGSPYEQYFGPGTRLTVT.

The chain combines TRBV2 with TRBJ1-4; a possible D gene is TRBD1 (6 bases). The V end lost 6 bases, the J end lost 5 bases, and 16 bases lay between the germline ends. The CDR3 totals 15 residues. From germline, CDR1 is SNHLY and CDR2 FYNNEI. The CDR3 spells CASRARDTANEKLFF. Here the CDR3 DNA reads TGTGCCAGCAGGGCAAGGGACACGGCGAATGAAAAACTGTTTTTT.

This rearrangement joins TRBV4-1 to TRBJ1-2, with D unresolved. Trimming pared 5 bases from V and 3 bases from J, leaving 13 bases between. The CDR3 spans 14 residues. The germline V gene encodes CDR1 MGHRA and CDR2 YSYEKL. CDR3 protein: CASSGLRQDYGYTF. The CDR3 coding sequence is TGCGCCAGCAGCGGACTGCGGCAGGACTATGGCTACACCTTC.

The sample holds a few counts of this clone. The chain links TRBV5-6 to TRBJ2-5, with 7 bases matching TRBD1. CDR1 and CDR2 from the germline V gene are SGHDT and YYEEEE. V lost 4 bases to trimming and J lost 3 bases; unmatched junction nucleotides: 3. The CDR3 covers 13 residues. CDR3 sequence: CASSLTGEETQYF. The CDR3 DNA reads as TGTGCCAGCAGCCTTACAGGGGAAGAGACCCAGTACTTC.

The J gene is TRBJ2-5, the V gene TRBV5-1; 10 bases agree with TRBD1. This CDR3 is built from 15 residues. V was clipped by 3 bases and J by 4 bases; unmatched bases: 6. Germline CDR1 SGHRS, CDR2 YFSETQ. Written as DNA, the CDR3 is TGCGCCAGCAGCTGGACAGGGGGGGGCAGAGAGACCCAGTACTTC. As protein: CASSWTGGGRETQYF. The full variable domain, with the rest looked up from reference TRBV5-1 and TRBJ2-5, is KAGVTQTPRYLIKTRGQQVTLSCSPISGHRSVSWYQQTPGQGLQFLFEYFSETQRNKGNFPGRFSGRQFSNSRSEMNVSTLELGDSALYLCASSWTGGGRETQYFGPGTRLLVL.

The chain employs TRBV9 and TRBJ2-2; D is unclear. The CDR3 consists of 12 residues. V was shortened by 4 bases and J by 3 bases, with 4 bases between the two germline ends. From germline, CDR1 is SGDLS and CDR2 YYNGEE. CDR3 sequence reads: CASSPDTGELFF. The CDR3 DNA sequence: TGTGCCAGCAGCCCCGACACCGGGGAGCTGTTTTTT.

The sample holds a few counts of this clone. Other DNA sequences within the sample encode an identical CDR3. CDR3 sequence reads: CASSTGQGNEKLFF. The CDR3 coding sequence is TGTGCCAGTAGTACGGGACAGGGAAATGAAAAACTGTTTTTT. The rearrangement joins TRBV19 to TRBJ1-4; 9 bases are shared with TRBD1. CDR1 is LNHDA and CDR2 is SQIVND in the germline V gene (reference sequence). Trimming at V came to 4 bases and at J to 5 bases, leaving 2 bases not matched to a gene. The CDR3 sequence is 14 residues long.

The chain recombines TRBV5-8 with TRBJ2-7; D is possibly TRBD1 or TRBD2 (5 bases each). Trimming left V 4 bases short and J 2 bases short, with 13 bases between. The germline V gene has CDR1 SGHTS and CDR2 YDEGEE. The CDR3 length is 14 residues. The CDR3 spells CASSPWGPAYEQYF. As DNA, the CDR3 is TGTGCCAGCAGCCCGTGGGGACCAGCCTACGAGCAGTACTTC.

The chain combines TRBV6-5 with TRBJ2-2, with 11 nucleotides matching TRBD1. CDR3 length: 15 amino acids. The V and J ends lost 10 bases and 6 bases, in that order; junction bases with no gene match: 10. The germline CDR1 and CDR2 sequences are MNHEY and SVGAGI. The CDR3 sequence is CANSQGQGVAGELFF. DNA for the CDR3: TGTGCCAACTCTCAGGGACAGGGGGTCGCCGGGGAGCTGTTTTTT.

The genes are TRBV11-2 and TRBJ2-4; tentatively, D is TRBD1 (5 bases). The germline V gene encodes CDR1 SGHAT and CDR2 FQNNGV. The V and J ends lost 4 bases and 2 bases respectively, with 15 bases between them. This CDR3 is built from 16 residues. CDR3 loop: CASSSTGTITKNIQYF. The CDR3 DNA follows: TGTGCCAGCAGCTCTACAGGAACGATAACCAAAAACATTCAGTACTTC.

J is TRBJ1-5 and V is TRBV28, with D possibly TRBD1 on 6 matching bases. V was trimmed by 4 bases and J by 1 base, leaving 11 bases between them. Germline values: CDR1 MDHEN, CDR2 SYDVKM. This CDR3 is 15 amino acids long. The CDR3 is CASSSGTKSNQPQHF. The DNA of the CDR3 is TGTGCCAGCAGTTCCGGGACAAAAAGCAATCAGCCCCAGCATTTT.

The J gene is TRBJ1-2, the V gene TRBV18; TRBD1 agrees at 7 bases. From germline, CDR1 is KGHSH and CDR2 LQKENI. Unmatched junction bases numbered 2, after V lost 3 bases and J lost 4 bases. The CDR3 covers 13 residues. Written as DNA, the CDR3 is TGTGCCAGCTCACCCCGGGACAGCTATGGCTACACCTTC. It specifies CASSPRDSYGYTF.

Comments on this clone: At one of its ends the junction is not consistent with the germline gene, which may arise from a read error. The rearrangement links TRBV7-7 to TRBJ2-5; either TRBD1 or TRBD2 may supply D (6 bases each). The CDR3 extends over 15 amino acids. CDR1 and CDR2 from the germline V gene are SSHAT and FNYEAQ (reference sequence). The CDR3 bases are TGTGCTAGCAGCTTAGGCGGGACAAGAAAAGAGACCCAGTACTTC. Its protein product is CASSLGGTRKETQYF.

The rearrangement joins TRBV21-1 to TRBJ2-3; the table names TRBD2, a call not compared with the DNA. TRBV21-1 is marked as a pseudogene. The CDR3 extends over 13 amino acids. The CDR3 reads CASSGGRTDTQYF. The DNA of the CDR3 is TGTGCCAGCAGCGGAGGCCGCACAGATACGCAGTATTTT.

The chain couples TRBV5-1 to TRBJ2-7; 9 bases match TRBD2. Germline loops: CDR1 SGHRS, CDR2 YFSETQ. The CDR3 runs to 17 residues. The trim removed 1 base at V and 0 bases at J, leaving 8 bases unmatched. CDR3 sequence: CASSLRSASGNSYEQYF. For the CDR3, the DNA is TGCGCCAGCAGCTTGAGGTCGGCTAGCGGGAACTCCTACGAGCAGTACTTC. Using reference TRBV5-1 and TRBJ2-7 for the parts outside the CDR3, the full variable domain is KAGVTQTPRYLIKTRGQQVTLSCSPISGHRSVSWYQQTPGQGLQFLFEYFSETQRNKGNFPGRFSGRQFSNSRSEMNVSTLELGDSALYLCASSLRSASGNSYEQYFGPGTRLTVT.

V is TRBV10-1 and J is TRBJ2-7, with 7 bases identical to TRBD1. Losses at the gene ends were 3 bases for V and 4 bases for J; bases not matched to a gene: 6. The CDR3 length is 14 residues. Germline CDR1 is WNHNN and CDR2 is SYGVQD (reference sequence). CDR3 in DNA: TGCGCCAGCAGTGAAGGGGGCAACCTTTACGAGCAGTACTTC. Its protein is CASSEGGNLYEQYF.